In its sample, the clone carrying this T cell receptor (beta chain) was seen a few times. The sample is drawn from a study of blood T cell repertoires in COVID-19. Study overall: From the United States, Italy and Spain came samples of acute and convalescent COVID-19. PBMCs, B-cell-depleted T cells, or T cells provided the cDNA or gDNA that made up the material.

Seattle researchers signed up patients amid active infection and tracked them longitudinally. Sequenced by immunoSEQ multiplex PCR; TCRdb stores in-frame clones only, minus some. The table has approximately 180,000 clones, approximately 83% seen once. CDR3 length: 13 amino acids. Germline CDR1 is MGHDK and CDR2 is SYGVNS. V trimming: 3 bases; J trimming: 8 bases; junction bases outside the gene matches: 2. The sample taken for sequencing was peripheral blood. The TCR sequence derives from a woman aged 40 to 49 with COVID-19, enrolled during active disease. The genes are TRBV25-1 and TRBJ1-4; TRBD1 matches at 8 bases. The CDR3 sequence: CASSDRGQEKLFF. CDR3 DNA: TGTGCCAGCAGTGACAGGGGGCAAGAAAAACTGTTTTTT.